This T cell receptor (beta chain) is drawn from a study of blood T cell repertoires in COVID-19 (dated by TCRdb to 2018 to 2021). With regard to the full study: Samples covering the acute and convalescent phases of COVID-19 were provided by collaborators in the United States, Italy and Spain. The prospective study material was composed of cDNA or gDNA derived from T cells, B-cell-depleted T cells, or PBMCs. The dataset comprised deeply sampled blood TCRbeta repertoires from subjects exposed to, actively infected with, or recovered from COVID-19. The repertoires were released in a freely available public database intended as a resource for research on the immune response to SARS-CoV-2. Samples came from the ongoing ImmuneRACE study (first 160 participants) plus 1,254 subjects from 6 global collaborators. Nearly every sample came with metadata listing a de-identified subject ID, COVID-19 status, age in years and sex. Where available, HLA class I and class II types were obtained from metadata supplied by the sample provider rather than from assay-based typing.

General conclusions and limits of the study: How much clinical and demographic metadata was included differed by source and by participant, and the metadata was provided uncurated.

Whole blood was collected in K2EDTA tubes by collaborating institutions according to the institutions' own protocols. For TCRbeta analysis, collaborator samples were shipped as frozen whole blood, as isolated PBMCs, or as DNA extracted from either sample type. The germline V gene specifies SGHRS as CDR1 and YFSETQ as CDR2. Ends trimmed: V by 0 bases, J by 7 bases; bases unmatched to a gene: 13. The CDR3 runs 17 residues from the cysteine to the phenylalanine. Solely the CDR3 DNA is kept, with 51 bases framed from the first base. The immunoSEQ Assay, a bias-controlled multiplex PCR, was used to amplify TCRbeta CDR3 regions from genomic DNA. Per the original workflow: The number of nucleated cells in each sample was estimated from the amplification of reference gene primers within the assay. To quantify the absolute abundance of each unique TCRbeta CDR3 rearrangement, sequence reads were collapsed and filtered. For each sample, productive Simpson clonality was calculated as the square root of Simpson's diversity index over productive rearrangements. TCRdb holds this immuneACCESS table with in-frame rearrangements only. Some clones are missing; in checked studies, unresolved V genes explain under half, and the rest has no known cause. V and J calls and clone size follow that table, whereas D and trimming were derived from the DNA. The table for this sample lists about 200,000 clones; 85% to 90% of them were counted only once. The ten top clones hold around 3.1% of the sample.

A word on this clone: What antigen it recognizes has not been identified. No much larger clone exists at a distance of one base, and base qualities are not known.

Sequencing was performed on peripheral blood. The origin of this receptor is a man in his sixties with acute or convalescent COVID-19. Rearrangement joined TRBV5-1 to TRBJ2-1; TRBD2 fits 7 bases in the junction. CDR3 region: CASSLAEKVWGGNEQFF. The bases are TGCGCCAGCAGCTTGGCCGAGAAGGTTTGGGGAGGGAATGAGCAGTTCTTC.